This T cell receptor (beta chain) was captured in a study of response to subunit inactivated influenza vaccine. This CDR3 spans 14 amino acids. From germline, CDR1 is KGHDR and CDR2 SFDVKD. V was pared by 1 base and J by 6 bases, with 9 bases between. Using its own MiXCR run on the RT-PCR reads, TCRdb lists one record per CDR3 protein. The top ten clones hold 10% of a sample with around 750,000 distinct CDR3 sequences, less than 25% of them seen once. In its sample, this clonotype was seen a few times. Antigen: not known. Findings and caveats of the study: New T cells are recruited in small numbers by each seasonal influenza vaccination, according to the authors' suggestion.

Material: PBMCs from blood, obtained more than 4 days after vaccination. This receptor was taken from a man in his forties or fifties who received an inactivated influenza vaccine. The chain is built from TRBV24-1 and TRBJ2-1; D not certain. In DNA form, the CDR3 reads TGTGCCACCAGTGATTTCGACGGGTCCAATGAGCAGTTCTTC. Its protein product is CATSDFDGSNEQFF.